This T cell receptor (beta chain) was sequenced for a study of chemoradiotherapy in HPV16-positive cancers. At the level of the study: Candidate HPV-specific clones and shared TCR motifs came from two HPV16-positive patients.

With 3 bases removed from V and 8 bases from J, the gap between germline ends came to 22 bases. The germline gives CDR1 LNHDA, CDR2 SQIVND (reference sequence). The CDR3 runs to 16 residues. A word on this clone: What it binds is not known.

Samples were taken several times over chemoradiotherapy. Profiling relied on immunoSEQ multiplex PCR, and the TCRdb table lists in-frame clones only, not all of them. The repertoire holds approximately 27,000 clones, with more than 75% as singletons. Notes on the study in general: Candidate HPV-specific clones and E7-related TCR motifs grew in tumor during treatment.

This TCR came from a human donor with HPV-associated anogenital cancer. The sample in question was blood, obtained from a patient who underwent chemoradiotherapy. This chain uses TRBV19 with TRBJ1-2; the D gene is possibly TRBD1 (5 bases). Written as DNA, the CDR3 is TGTGCCAGTAGTATCCCCTTTGGGGCCGGGACTAGCGGCTACACCTTC. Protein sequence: CASSIPFGAGTSGYTF.